These T cell receptor beta chains were read from a single sample in a study of OX40 agonist ivuxolimab in advanced cancers. Produced via immunoSEQ multiplex PCR; TCRdb's table is partial and in-frame only. The sample lists 25,000 to 30,000 clones; around 90% were seen once. The sequences come from CD4+ or CD8+ T cells sorted from blood, collected in a trial of the OX40 agonist ivuxolimab. The origin of the receptors is an adult with an advanced solid tumor such as melanoma, head and neck, liver or kidney cancer. The CDR3 runs from the conserved cysteine through the conserved F or W. D genes are given only for firm matches.

CDR3: CASSSLEGLTKNIQYF; DNA: TGCGCCAGCAGTTCGTTAGAGGGGCTTACCAAAAACATTCAGTACTTC; V: TRBV10-2; J: TRBJ2-4; D: -
CDR3: CASTYYEQYF; DNA: TGTGCCAGCACCTACTACGAGCAGTACTTC; V: TRBV9; J: TRBJ2-7; D: -
CDR3: CASSYGFSYEQYF; DNA: TGTGCCAGCAGTTACGGGTTTTCCTACGAGCAGTACTTC; V: TRBV27; J: TRBJ2-7; D: -
CDR3: CASSLSGGAGELFF; DNA: TGTGCCAGCAGTTTATCGGGAGGGGCCGGGGAGCTGTTTTTT; V: TRBV27; J: TRBJ2-2; D: TRBD2
CDR3: CARGDRLNTGELFF; DNA: TGTGCCAGGGGGGACAGATTGAACACCGGGGAGCTGTTTTTT; V: TRBV19; J: TRBJ2-2; D: TRBD1
CDR3: CASSQDSSSSYNEQFF; DNA: TGCGCCAGCAGCCAAGACTCTAGTAGCTCCTACAATGAGCAGTTCTTC; V: TRBV4-1; J: TRBJ2-1; D: -
CDR3: CASSLGTVGYNEQFF; DNA: TGTGCCAGCAGTTTAGGGACGGTGGGCTACAATGAGCAGTTCTTC; V: TRBV27; J: TRBJ2-1; D: -
CDR3: CASSVSSSGRIYEQYF; DNA: TGTGCCAGCAGCGTATCGTCTAGCGGGAGAATCTACGAGCAGTACTTC; V: TRBV9; J: TRBJ2-7; D: TRBD2
CDR3: CATSGPPPYEQYF; DNA: TGTGCCACTTCGGGACCCCCTCCCTACGAGCAGTACTTC; V: TRBV6-6; J: TRBJ2-7; D: -
CDR3: CASSSVGTGEEQYF; DNA: TGTGCCAGCAGTAGCGTAGGGACAGGGGAAGAGCAGTACTTC; V: TRBV28; J: TRBJ2-7; D: TRBD1
CDR3: CASGLATANTGELFF; DNA: TGCGCCAGCGGACTAGCGACTGCGAACACCGGGGAGCTGTTTTTT; V: TRBV5-1; J: TRBJ2-2; D: TRBD2
CDR3: CASSLAAGVSYEQYF; DNA: TGTGCCAGCAGCTTAGCAGCGGGAGTCTCCTACGAGCAGTACTTC; V: TRBV11-2; J: TRBJ2-7; D: TRBD2
CDR3: CASSPLAGELNTEAFF; DNA: TGCGCCAGCAGCCCTCTCGCGGGGGAATTGAACACTGAAGCTTTCTTT; V: TRBV4-1; J: TRBJ1-1; D: -
CDR3: CASSDSWFQPQHF; DNA: TGTGCCAGCAGTGACTCGTGGTTTCAGCCCCAGCATTTT; V: TRBV6-4; J: TRBJ1-5; D: -